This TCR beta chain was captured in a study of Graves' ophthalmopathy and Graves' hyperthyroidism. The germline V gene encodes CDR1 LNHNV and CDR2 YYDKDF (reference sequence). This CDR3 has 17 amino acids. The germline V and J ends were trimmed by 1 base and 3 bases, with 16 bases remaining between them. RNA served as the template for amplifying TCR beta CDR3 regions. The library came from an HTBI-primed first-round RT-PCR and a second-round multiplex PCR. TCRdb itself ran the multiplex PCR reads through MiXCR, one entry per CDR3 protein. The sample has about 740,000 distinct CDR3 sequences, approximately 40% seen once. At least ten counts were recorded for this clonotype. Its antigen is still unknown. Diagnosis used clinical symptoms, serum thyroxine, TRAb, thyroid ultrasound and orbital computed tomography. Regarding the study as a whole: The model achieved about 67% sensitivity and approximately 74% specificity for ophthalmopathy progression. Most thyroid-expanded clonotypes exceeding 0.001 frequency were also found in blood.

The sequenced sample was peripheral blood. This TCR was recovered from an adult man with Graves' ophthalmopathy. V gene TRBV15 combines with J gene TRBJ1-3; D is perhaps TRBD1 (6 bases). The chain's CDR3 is CATSRGAAGAGGNTIYF. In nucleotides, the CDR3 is TGTGCCACCAGCAGAGGGGCCGCAGGGGCGGGTGGAAACACCATATATTTT.